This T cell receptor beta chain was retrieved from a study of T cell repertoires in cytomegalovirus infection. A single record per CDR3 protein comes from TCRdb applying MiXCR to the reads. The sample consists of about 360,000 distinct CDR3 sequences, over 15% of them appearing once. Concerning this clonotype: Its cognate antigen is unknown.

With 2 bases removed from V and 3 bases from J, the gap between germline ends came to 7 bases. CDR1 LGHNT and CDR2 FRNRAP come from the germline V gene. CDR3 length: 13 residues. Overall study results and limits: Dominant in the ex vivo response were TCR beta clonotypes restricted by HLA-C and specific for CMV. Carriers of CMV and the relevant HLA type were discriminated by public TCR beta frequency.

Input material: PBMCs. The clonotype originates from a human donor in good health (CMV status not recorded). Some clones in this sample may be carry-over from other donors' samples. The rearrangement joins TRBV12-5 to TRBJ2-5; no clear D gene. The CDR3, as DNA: TGTGCTAGTGGTTTGAGTGGGGAAGAGACCCAGTACTTC. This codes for CASGLSGEETQYF.